The 6 T cell receptor beta chains listed next were all sequenced from one sample in a study of blood T cell repertoires in COVID-19. Libraries were prepared by immunoSEQ multiplex PCR; TCRdb keeps only in-frame clonotypes and omits some of them. The table records nearly 200,000 clones, about four fifths of them present only once. The source material was PBMCs or T cells enriched from blood (not recorded which). Source of these receptors: a man aged 40-49 years who had recovered from COVID-19.

This chain connects TRBV24-1 to TRBJ2-3; 10 nucleotides match TRBD1. V lost 6 bases and J lost 0; bases outside the gene matches: 11. The CDR3 extends over 18 amino acids. From germline, CDR1 is KGHDR and CDR2 SFDVKD. The CDR3 loop reads CATSKGQGIPTSTDTQYF. The CDR3, as DNA: TGTGCCACCAGTAAGGGACAGGGGATTCCCACTAGCACAGATACGCAGTATTTT.

This clone was counted a few times. CDR3: CASRQDPSSGNTIYF. CDR3 DNA: TGCGCCAGCAGACAGGACCCTAGCTCTGGAAACACCATATATTTT. The chain couples TRBV5-1 to TRBJ1-3, with D perhaps TRBD1 (5 bases). Germline V lookup: CDR1 SGHRS, CDR2 YFSETQ. The CDR3 is 15 residues long. V shed 5 bases and J shed 0 bases, with 12 bases lying between them. The full variable domain, its missing parts supplied by reference TRBV5-1 and TRBJ1-3, is KAGVTQTPRYLIKTRGQQVTLSCSPISGHRSVSWYQQTPGQGLQFLFEYFSETQRNKGNFPGRFSGRQFSNSRSEMNVSTLELGDSALYLCASRQDPSSGNTIYFGEGSWLTVV.

The chain joins TRBV3-1 (or the pseudogene TRBV3-2) to TRBJ1-1; 11 nucleotides agree with TRBD1. CDR1 LGHDT and CDR2 YNNKEL come from the germline V gene (reference sequence). After removal of 2 bases from V and 10 bases from J, the junction contained 12 bases not matched to a gene. The CDR3 runs to 16 residues. Here the CDR3 DNA reads TGTGCCAGCAGCCAAAATGGGGGACAGGGGGAATCCGGAGCTTTCTTT. It codes for CASSQNGGQGESGAFF.

The rearrangement joins TRBV2 to TRBJ2-4, with D possibly being TRBD1 (5 bases). V was pared by 6 bases and J by 7 bases, with 13 bases between. The CDR3 runs 13 residues. The germline CDR1 and CDR2 sequences are SNHLY and FYNNEI. In DNA, the CDR3 is TGTGCCAGCAGGAGGACATTCCCTAACATTCAGTACTTC. Translated, it gives CASRRTFPNIQYF. The full variable domain, in which reference TRBV2 and TRBJ2-4 provide the parts outside the CDR3, is EPEVTQTPSHQVTQMGQEVILRCVPISNHLYFYWYRQILGQKVEFLVSFYNNEISEKSEIFDDQFSVERPDGSNFTLKIRSTKLEDSAMYFCASRRTFPNIQYFGAGTRLSVL.

J is TRBJ2-3 and V is TRBV24-1; 7 nucleotides match TRBD1. Germline CDR1 and CDR2: KGHDR and SFDVKD. The CDR3 spans 19 residues. With 3 bases clipped from V and 1 base from J, the junction kept 15 bases outside the gene matches. CDR3 sequence: CATSDPTNTRGWGTDTQYF. DNA of the CDR3: TGTGCCACCAGTGATCCAACTAATACCAGGGGGTGGGGCACAGATACGCAGTATTTT.

The chain couples TRBV6-5 to TRBJ1-4; tentatively, D is TRBD1 (6 bases). The V and J ends lost 6 bases and 5 bases respectively, with 13 bases between them. CDR3 length: 14 amino acids. Looked up from germline, CDR1 is MNHEY and CDR2 is SVGAGI. The CDR3 here is CASSPGGQNEKLFF. Here the CDR3 DNA reads TGTGCCAGCAGCCCGGGGGGCCAAAATGAAAAACTGTTTTTT.